The TCR beta chain under discussion was sequenced for a study of shared clonotypes between healthy human individuals. Caucasian adults residing in Nashville, Tennessee made up all the donors. This CDR3 contains 14 residues. Per germline, CDR1 SNHLY and CDR2 FYNNEI. Deletions cut 4 bases from V and 8 bases from J, with 15 bases between. Overall study findings and caveats: Among donors, the sharing of clonotypes was expected to be influenced by sequencing depth.

Investigators spread the genomic DNA of each subset evenly over several immunoSEQ plates. Profiled with immunoSEQ multiplex PCR; TCRdb holds only in-frame clones, not every one. The sample carries 2 million to 2.5 million clones, 80% to 95% recorded once. A remark on this clone: Its cognate antigen is unknown.

The rearrangement uses TRBV2 and TRBJ2-1; TRBD1 or TRBD2 may be the D gene (5 bases each). This TCR was sampled from a man between 18 and 29 years old in good health. Some clones in this sample may be carry-over from other donors' samples. Specimen: naive CD4+ T cells from PBMCs. Subset specified: CD45RA+ positively selected. The DNA for the CDR3 is TGTGCCAGCAGTGGAGGGGCCCGAGGCGATGAGCAGTTCTTC. Translating it yields CASSGGARGDEQFF.